The 21 T cell receptor beta chains below come from one sample, sequenced in a study of blood T cell repertoires in COVID-19. Generated by immunoSEQ multiplex PCR, the TCRdb table keeps only in-frame clones and is missing some. In the table there are around 67,000 clones, around 88% of which are singletons. The sequenced sample consisted of peripheral blood. Receptors originate from a woman of 80 years or more with active or convalescent COVID-19.

This clone appeared once. The CDR3 bases are TGTGCCAGTAGAAGGACCGGGACTAGCGGAGACAATGAGCAGTTCTTC. It yields the protein CASRRTGTSGDNEQFF. The rearrangement links TRBV19 to TRBJ2-1; TRBD2 matches 11 bases. The trim removed 6 bases at V and 5 bases at J, leaving 9 bases unmatched. Germline-derived CDR1 and CDR2 are LNHDA and SQIVND (reference sequence). This CDR3 has 16 amino acids.

This chain links TRBV7-9 with TRBJ2-5; the D is unclear. Germline V gene lookup returns CDR1 SEHNR and CDR2 FQNEAQ (reference sequence). This CDR3 has 15 amino acids. Trimming cost V 5 bases and J 0 bases, with 13 bases left between them. The CDR3 sequence is CASSHGNGHQETQYF. The CDR3 DNA reads TGTGCCAGCAGCCACGGTAACGGTCACCAAGAGACCCAGTACTTC.

This rearrangement joins TRBV5-6 to TRBJ2-7; TRBD1 matches 10 bases. The CDR3 sequence is 14 residues long. Germline V gives CDR1 SGHDT, CDR2 YYEEEE. V lost 4 bases to trimming and J lost 5 bases; unmatched junction nucleotides: 6. In DNA form, the CDR3 reads TGTGCCAGCAGCCTGGGACAGGGGTGGAACGAGCAGTACTTC. It yields the protein CASSLGQGWNEQYF. Drawing the rest from reference TRBV5-6 and TRBJ2-7, the complete variable domain is DAGVTQSPTHLIKTRGQQVTLRCSPKSGHDTVSWYQQALGQGPQFIFQYYEEEERQRGNFPDRFSGHQFPNYSSELNVNALLLGDSALYLCASSLGQGWNEQYFGPGTRLTVT.

The rearrangement links TRBV5-1 to TRBJ1-1; 8 positions agree with TRBD1. Germline V gene lookup returns CDR1 SGHRS and CDR2 YFSETQ. The CDR3 consists of 14 residues. The J segment lost 6 bases and the V segment lost 5 bases, leaving 9 bases of the junction unmatched. The DNA for the CDR3 is TGCGCCAGCAGGAGCGGACAGGGCACCTCTGAAGCTTTCTTT. This translates into CASRSGQGTSEAFF.

The chain combines TRBV2 with TRBJ1-1; 7 bases fit TRBD1. This CDR3 has 13 residues. The ends lost 10 bases at V and 4 bases at J; junction bases unmatched: 9. From germline, CDR1 is SNHLY and CDR2 FYNNEI. The CDR3 DNA follows: TGTGCCAACCACAGGGGTGGGAGCACTGAAGCTTTCTTT. Protein sequence: CANHRGGSTEAFF.

The chain uses TRBV3-1 (or the pseudogene TRBV3-2) and TRBJ2-5; 7 bases line up with TRBD1. Germline V CDR1 and CDR2: LGHDT, YNNKEL (reference sequence). CDR3 length equals 12 residues. V dropped 3 bases and J dropped 5; count of bases not matched to a gene: 0. CDR3 loop: CASSQDRETQYF. CDR3 coding DNA: TGTGCCAGCAGCCAGGACAGGGAGACCCAGTACTTC.

This clone was detected only once. The J gene is TRBJ2-2, the V gene TRBV3-1 (or the pseudogene TRBV3-2); possible D gene TRBD1, 5 bases. Germline V lookup: CDR1 LGHDT, CDR2 YNNKEL (reference sequence). The CDR3 is made up of 15 amino acids. Trimming left V 1 base short and J 4 bases short, with 10 bases between. For the CDR3, the DNA is TGTGCCAGCAGCCAAGTACGACAGCCCACCGGGGAGCTGTTTTTT. It specifies CASSQVRQPTGELFF.

This rearrangement joins TRBV7-9 to TRBJ2-6; TRBD1 matches 12 bases. Looked up from germline, CDR1 is SEHNR and CDR2 is FQNEAQ (reference sequence). The junction had 8 bases not matched to a gene; V was cut back by 5 bases and J by 3 bases. This CDR3 comprises 18 residues. CDR3 sequence (DNA): TGTGCCAGCAGCCGTTCCGGGACAGGGGGCCTTGGGGCCAACGTCCTGACTTTC. Translation gives CASSRSGTGGLGANVLTF.

The V call is TRBV5-1, the J call TRBJ2-4; 10 nucleotides align to TRBD2. This CDR3 is built from 14 residues. Losses at the gene ends were 4 bases for V and 9 bases for J; bases not matched to a gene: 7. The germline V gene has CDR1 SGHRS and CDR2 YFSETQ. The CDR3: CASSKEGLAPIQYF. DNA of the CDR3: TGCGCCAGCAGCAAGGAGGGACTAGCGCCCATTCAGTACTTC.

The rearrangement links TRBV9 to TRBJ2-2; possible D gene TRBD1, 5 bases. The CDR3 is made up of 15 amino acids. From germline, CDR1 is SGDLS and CDR2 YYNGEE. Trimming removed 2 bases at V and 2 bases at J, with 10 bases between. The CDR3 DNA follows: TGTGCCAGCAGCGTGGGGCAGATTAACACCGGGGAGCTGTTTTTT. Its protein is CASSVGQINTGELFF.

CDR3 sequence reads: CASSESVGQSYNEQFF. The CDR3 DNA reads as TGCGCCAGCAGTGAGTCGGTGGGACAGTCCTACAATGAGCAGTTCTTC. This chain joins TRBV10-1 and TRBJ2-1; 7 bases align to TRBD1. Trimming took 0 bases from V and 1 from J; bases not matched to a gene: 3. CDR3 length: 16 residues. CDR1 is WNHNN, CDR2 SYGVQD, per germline (reference sequence).

The chain combines TRBV5-1 with TRBJ2-5; maybe TRBD2 (6 bases). This CDR3 comprises 14 residues. The V and J ends lost 6 bases and 4 bases respectively, with 16 bases between them. Germline lookup yields CDR1 SGHRS and CDR2 YFSETQ. The CDR3 is CASNPAGGGETQYF. CDR3 coding DNA: TGCGCCAGCAACCCGGCCGGGGGTGGAGAGACCCAGTACTTC.

The rearrangement links TRBV6-5 to TRBJ1-5, with D uncertain. Germline V lookup: CDR1 MNHEY, CDR2 SVGAGI. This CDR3 has 15 residues. V lost 5 bases and J 0 bases, leaving 11 bases between the germline ends. The CDR3 is CASSRTGSSNQPQHF. As DNA, the CDR3 is TGTGCCAGCAGTCGGACTGGTAGTAGCAATCAGCCCCAGCATTTT.

The V call is TRBV6-5, the J call TRBJ2-5; 9 bases are a match to TRBD1. CDR1 is MNHEY, CDR2 SVGAGI, per germline. This CDR3 has 14 residues. Losses at the gene ends were 6 bases for V and 1 base for J; bases not matched to a gene: 3. CDR3 bases: TGTGCCAGCAGATCGACAGGGGGCCAAGAGACCCAGTACTTC. It encodes CASRSTGGQETQYF.

The J gene is TRBJ1-1, the V gene TRBV5-1; maybe TRBD1 (5 bases). Germline V gene lookup returns CDR1 SGHRS and CDR2 YFSETQ. CDR3 length: 15 residues. Trimming removed 3 bases from V and 1 base from J, with 13 bases in between. In DNA form, the CDR3 reads TGCGCCAGCAGCTCCGATGTAACAGGGAACACTGAAGCTTTCTTT. Translation: CASSSDVTGNTEAFF.

The V call is TRBV14, the J call TRBJ2-1; possibly TRBD1 for D (6 bases). Per germline, CDR1 SGHDN and CDR2 FVKESK. V was clipped by 0 bases and J by 4 bases, with 13 bases between them. This CDR3 has 16 residues. The CDR3 DNA is TGTGCCAGCAGCCAAGACGCAGGGGCCCTTTACAATGAGCAGTTCTTC. It specifies CASSQDAGALYNEQFF.

The chain recombines TRBV6-6 with TRBJ2-6, with TRBD2 identical over 9 bases. Germline V gene data show CDR1 as MNHNY and CDR2 as SVGAGI (reference sequence). The CDR3 is made up of 16 amino acids. V dropped 6 bases and J dropped 0; count of bases not matched to a gene: 3. The CDR3 protein is CASRTSGPSGANVLTF. The CDR3 DNA follows: TGTGCCAGCAGGACTAGCGGCCCCTCTGGGGCCAACGTCCTGACTTTC.

This clone was seen once. The V gene is TRBV11-2, the J gene TRBJ2-5, with 10 bases matching TRBD1. Germline V gene sequence: CDR1 SGHAT, CDR2 FQNNGV. CDR3 length: 17 residues. The V segment lost 1 base and the J segment 2 bases; nucleotides outside the gene matches: 7. CDR3 sequence reads: CASSLVRWGQGQETQYF. In DNA, the CDR3 is TGTGCCAGCAGCTTAGTACGTTGGGGACAGGGGCAAGAGACCCAGTACTTC.

This chain joins TRBV12-3 or TRBV12-4 and TRBJ2-3, with TRBD1 identical over 7 bases. Trimming cost V 7 bases and J 3 bases; bases outside gene matches: 4. The CDR3 loop spans 13 amino acids. CDR3 DNA sequence: TGTGCCAGCAATAGACAGGGAACAGATACGCAGTATTTT. It yields the protein CASNRQGTDTQYF.

This chain joins TRBV2 and TRBJ1-6, with D tentatively TRBD1 (6 bases). V gave up 6 bases and J gave up 8 bases, with 14 bases separating them. The V gene's germline CDR1 is SNHLY and CDR2 FYNNEI. The CDR3 consists of 14 residues. CDR3 region: CASREWDNYSPLHF. CDR3 bases: TGTGCCAGCAGGGAGTGGGACAATTATTCACCCCTCCACTTT.

V is TRBV7-2 and J is TRBJ1-3; D is unclear. The CDR3 spans 15 residues. V lost 2 bases and J lost 0, with 8 bases in between. Germline V CDR1 and CDR2: SGHTA, FQGNSA. CDR3 sequence: CASSLFSGSGNTIYF. The CDR3 DNA sequence: TGTGCCAGCAGCTTATTCTCAGGCTCTGGAAACACCATATATTTT.